These 16 T cell receptor beta chains came from one sample sequenced in a study of blood T cell repertoires in COVID-19. Measured with immunoSEQ multiplex PCR; TCRdb has only the in-frame clones, and not every one. The table lists about 290,000 clones, approximately 89% of them singletons, with roughly 10% in the top ten. The sequenced sample consisted of peripheral blood. These receptors originate from a woman in her 30s with COVID-19, enrolled during active disease.

This chain links TRBV10-3 with TRBJ1-1; maybe TRBD1 (5 bases). V gave up 4 bases and J gave up 4 bases, with 10 bases separating them. Germline V gene data show CDR1 as ENHRY and CDR2 as SYGVKD. This CDR3 has 13 amino acids. The CDR3 is CAISGPQGTEAFF. CDR3 sequence (DNA): TGTGCCATCAGTGGACCGCAGGGCACTGAAGCTTTCTTT.

CDR3 region: CASSPYGGGNWPQHF. CDR3 sequence (DNA): TGTGCCAGCAGCCCCTATGGGGGGGGGAATTGGCCCCAGCATTTT. V and J are TRBV6-5 and TRBJ1-5; TRBD1 is a possible D gene (5 bases). The germline CDR1 and CDR2 sequences are MNHEY and SVGAGI. The CDR3 sequence is 15 residues long. V was shortened by 6 bases and J by 9 bases, with 21 bases between the two germline ends.

The chain is built from TRBV28 and TRBJ2-6; D might be TRBD2 (5 bases). Trimming left V 1 base short and J 0 bases short, with 10 bases between. The CDR3 extends over 17 amino acids. Germline V gives CDR1 MDHEN, CDR2 SYDVKM. The CDR3 nucleotides read TGTGCCAGCAGTTTATTTAGGGAGAACTCTGGGGCCAACGTCCTGACTTTC. This codes for CASSLFRENSGANVLTF.

A few counts support this clone. The chain carries TRBV12-3 or TRBV12-4 and TRBJ1-2, with 8 bases fitting TRBD1. The V and J ends lost 7 bases and 4 bases, in that order; junction bases with no gene match: 5. The CDR3 covers 13 residues. The CDR3 DNA sequence: TGTGCCAGCAAAGGGGACAGGACCTATGGCTACACCTTC. It codes for CASKGDRTYGYTF.

This chain connects TRBV6-5 to TRBJ2-1, with TRBD1 matching 7 bases. CDR3 size: 15 residues. CDR1 and CDR2 (germline): MNHEY, SVGAGI. Trimming took 7 bases from V and 6 from J; bases not matched to a gene: 12. The CDR3 region is CASTSTGYQSNEQFF. In nucleotides, the CDR3 is TGTGCCAGCACCTCGACAGGGTATCAGAGCAATGAGCAGTTCTTC.

V usage is TRBV5-4 and J usage is TRBJ2-5; TRBD2 aligns across 7 bases. V trimming: 3 bases; J trimming: 5 bases; junction bases outside the gene matches: 4. Germline V CDR1 and CDR2: SGHNT, YYREEE (reference sequence). The CDR3 has 13 amino acids. In nucleotides, the CDR3 is TGTGCCAGCAGCTGGGAGGGGTTGGAGACCCAGTACTTC. This gives the protein CASSWEGLETQYF.

CDR3 sequence (DNA): TGTGCCAGCAGCACCCCCTCCGGTCCATATGGCTACACCTTC. The encoded protein is CASSTPSGPYGYTF. The V gene is TRBV7-2, the J gene TRBJ1-2, with unresolved D. Trimming left V 5 bases short and J 5 bases short, with 15 bases between. The CDR3 covers 14 residues. The germline V gene has CDR1 SGHTA and CDR2 FQGNSA.

The rearrangement uses TRBV14 and TRBJ1-4; TRBD1 is a possible D gene (6 bases). Per the germline V gene, CDR1 is SGHDN and CDR2 is FVKESK. V was trimmed by 1 base and J by 8 bases, leaving 20 bases between them. The CDR3 length is 17 residues. CDR3 DNA: TGTGCCAGCAGCCAAGTAGTGCAGGGGAGAGCGAAGGAAAAACTGTTTTTT. This sequence encodes CASSQVVQGRAKEKLFF.

The chain carries TRBV7-9 and TRBJ2-1; TRBD2 agrees at 10 bases. CDR3 length: 15 amino acids. Germline CDR1 SEHNR, CDR2 FQNEAQ (reference sequence). The junction had 4 bases not matched to a gene; V was cut back by 1 base and J by 7 bases. This CDR3 reads CASSLVLAGTNEQFF. The CDR3 DNA reads as TGTGCCAGCAGCTTAGTACTAGCGGGGACTAATGAGCAGTTCTTC.

The chain is built from TRBV5-4 and TRBJ1-3; 7 bases match TRBD1. CDR1 is SGHNT, CDR2 YYREEE, per germline (reference sequence). The CDR3 contains 14 residues. V was pared by 4 bases and J by 4 bases, with 5 bases of the junction left unmatched. CDR3 in amino acids: CASSPNRGGNTIYF. CDR3 sequence (DNA): TGTGCCAGCAGCCCGAACAGGGGCGGAAACACCATATATTTT.

V is TRBV3-1 (or the pseudogene TRBV3-2) and J is TRBJ2-3; a possible D gene is TRBD2 (5 bases). In germline, CDR1 is LGHDT, CDR2 YNNKEL (reference sequence). The CDR3 contains 16 residues. Trimming cost V 0 bases and J 7 bases, with 17 bases left between them. CDR3 nucleotides: TGTGCCAGCAGCCAAGATGGTCTCTTCGGGGTGAATACGCAGTATTTT. The encoded protein is CASSQDGLFGVNTQYF.

The chain uses TRBV27 and TRBJ2-5, with 11 nucleotides matching TRBD2. V was clipped by 6 bases and J by 5 bases; unmatched bases: 8. CDR1 and CDR2 from the germline V gene are MNHEY and SMNVEV (reference sequence). This CDR3 spans 15 amino acids. CDR3 DNA sequence: TGTGCCAGCAGGAAACTAGCGGGGGTTTTCGAGACCCAGTACTTC. Translating it yields CASRKLAGVFETQYF.

The rearrangement links TRBV7-5 to TRBJ2-7; whether TRBD1, the table's D call, matches the DNA was not checked. TRBV7-5 is marked as a pseudogene. The CDR3 extends over 14 amino acids. The CDR3 coding sequence is TGTGTCAGAAGCGCTGGACAGGGAGAGGGCGAGCAGTACTTC. Its translation is CVRSAGQGEGEQYF.

DNA of the CDR3: TGTGCCAGCAGCTTAGGGGGCAGACCGAACACCGGGGAGCTGTTTTTT. Translation gives CASSLGGRPNTGELFF. This chain connects TRBV7-6 to TRBJ2-2; possibly TRBD1 for D (5 bases). The germline V and J ends were trimmed by 1 base and 0 bases, with 9 bases remaining between them. The V gene's germline CDR1 is SGHVS and CDR2 FNYEAQ. CDR3 length: 16 residues.

The J gene is TRBJ1-1, the V gene TRBV5-1; D perhaps matches TRBD1 (5 bases). The CDR3 consists of 13 residues. Between the trimmed V and J ends, which lost 0 bases and 10 bases, there was a span of 13 bases. Looked up from germline, CDR1 is SGHRS and CDR2 is YFSETQ. CDR3 in amino acids: CASSLEAGWVAFF. The CDR3 DNA reads as TGCGCCAGCAGCTTGGAAGCAGGGTGGGTAGCTTTCTTT.

This chain links TRBV28 with TRBJ1-2; the D is unclear. Trimming pared 3 bases from V and 3 bases from J, leaving 11 bases between. Germline V lookup: CDR1 MDHEN, CDR2 SYDVKM. The CDR3 loop spans 14 amino acids. The CDR3 region is CASSFVSDDYGYTF. The CDR3 DNA follows: TGTGCCAGCAGTTTCGTGTCAGATGACTATGGCTACACCTTC.